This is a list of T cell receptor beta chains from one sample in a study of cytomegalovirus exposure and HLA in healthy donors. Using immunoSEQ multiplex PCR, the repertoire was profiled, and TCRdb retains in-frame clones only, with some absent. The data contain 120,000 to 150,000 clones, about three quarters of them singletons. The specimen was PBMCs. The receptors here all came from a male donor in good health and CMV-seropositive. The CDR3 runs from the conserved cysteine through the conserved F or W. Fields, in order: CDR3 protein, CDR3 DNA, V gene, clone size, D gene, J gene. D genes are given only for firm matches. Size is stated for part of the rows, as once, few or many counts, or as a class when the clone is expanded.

CDR3aa: CASSPSTGSYEQYF
CDR3nt: TGTGCCAGCAGCCCATCGACAGGATCCTACGAGCAGTACTTC
v_gene: TRBV7-9
abundance: few
d_gene: NA
j_gene: TRBJ2-7

CDR3aa: CASSRVGGSTDTQYF
CDR3nt: TGTGCCAGCAGCCGAGTGGGGGGTAGCACAGATACGCAGTATTTT
v_gene: TRBV7-2
abundance: NA
d_gene: NA
j_gene: TRBJ2-3

CDR3aa: CASSPRTGEANVLTF
CDR3nt: TGTGCCAGCAGTCCCCGGACAGGGGAGGCCAACGTCCTGACTTTC
v_gene: TRBV28
abundance: NA
d_gene: TRBD1
j_gene: TRBJ2-6

CDR3aa: CASSRPSRSGEKLFF
CDR3nt: TGTGCCAGCAGTAGACCAAGTCGGAGTGGTGAAAAACTGTTTTTT
v_gene: TRBV7-6
abundance: NA
d_gene: NA
j_gene: TRBJ1-4

CDR3aa: CASSEEGQTYEQYF
CDR3nt: TGTGCCAGCAGTGAAGAGGGGCAGACCTACGAGCAGTACTTC
v_gene: TRBV2
abundance: NA
d_gene: NA
j_gene: TRBJ2-7

CDR3aa: CASSLDGDRGTEAFF
CDR3nt: TGTGCCAGCAGCTTAGATGGGGACAGGGGCACTGAAGCTTTCTTT
v_gene: TRBV11-3
abundance: NA
d_gene: TRBD1
j_gene: TRBJ1-1

CDR3aa: CASSYAGSNEKLFF
CDR3nt: TGTGCCAGCAGTTACGCGGGGTCCAATGAAAAACTGTTTTTT
v_gene: TRBV6-5
abundance: NA
d_gene: NA
j_gene: TRBJ1-4

CDR3aa: CASSPRTGATYEQYF
CDR3nt: TGTGCCAGCAGCCCCCGGACAGGGGCGACCTACGAGCAGTACTTC
v_gene: TRBV11-2
abundance: NA
d_gene: TRBD1
j_gene: TRBJ2-7

CDR3aa: CASSRQGFGTEAFF
CDR3nt: TGTGCCAGCAGCCGACAGGGGTTCGGGACTGAAGCTTTCTTT
v_gene: TRBV4-2
abundance: NA
d_gene: TRBD1
j_gene: TRBJ1-1

CDR3aa: CAILSGGQGDTQYF
CDR3nt: TGTGCCATCTTAAGCGGGGGGCAGGGAGATACGCAGTATTTT
v_gene: TRBV10-3
abundance: NA
d_gene: TRBD2
j_gene: TRBJ2-3

CDR3aa: CASYKDRGADEQYF
CDR3nt: TGCGCCAGCTACAAGGACAGGGGCGCGGACGAGCAGTACTTC
v_gene: TRBV5-1
abundance: few
d_gene: TRBD1
j_gene: TRBJ2-7

CDR3aa: CASSLYGARGRRADTQYF
CDR3nt: TGTGCCAGCAGCTTATATGGGGCCAGGGGACGGAGAGCAGATACGCAGTATTTT
v_gene: TRBV7-3
abundance: few
d_gene: NA
j_gene: TRBJ2-3

CDR3aa: CASRKRTGNTGELFF
CDR3nt: TGTGCCAGCAGAAAGCGGACAGGGAACACCGGGGAGCTGTTTTTT
v_gene: TRBV5-8
abundance: NA
d_gene: TRBD1
j_gene: TRBJ2-2

CDR3aa: CASSLGANSPLHF
CDR3nt: TGTGCCAGCAGCTTAGGGGCCAATTCACCCCTCCACTTT
v_gene: TRBV7-6
abundance: NA
d_gene: NA
j_gene: TRBJ1-6

CDR3aa: CASSIGLISGANVLTF
CDR3nt: TGTGCCAGTAGTATTGGGCTTATCTCTGGGGCCAACGTCCTGACTTTC
v_gene: TRBV19
abundance: NA
d_gene: NA
j_gene: TRBJ2-6

CDR3aa: CASSVSGTSVNEQFF
CDR3nt: TGTGCCAGCAGCGTATCGGGGACTAGCGTCAATGAGCAGTTCTTC
v_gene: TRBV9
abundance: NA
d_gene: TRBD2
j_gene: TRBJ2-1

CDR3aa: CAISETPTGDTQYF
CDR3nt: TGTGCCATCAGTGAGACTCCAACAGGGGATACGCAGTATTTT
v_gene: TRBV10-3
abundance: NA
d_gene: NA
j_gene: TRBJ2-3

CDR3aa: CASTLTDTQYF
CDR3nt: TGTGCCAGCACCCTCACAGATACGCAGTATTTT
v_gene: TRBV7-9
abundance: NA
d_gene: NA
j_gene: TRBJ2-3

CDR3aa: CASSTLGQNTEAFF
CDR3nt: TGTGCCAGCAGCACTCTGGGACAGAACACTGAAGCTTTCTTT
v_gene: TRBV9
abundance: few
d_gene: NA
j_gene: TRBJ1-1

CDR3aa: CASSGYRGRVTDTQYF
CDR3nt: TGTGCCAGCAGTGGATACAGGGGCCGGGTAACAGATACGCAGTATTTT
v_gene: TRBV6-1
abundance: NA
d_gene: TRBD1
j_gene: TRBJ2-3

CDR3aa: CASSDVGLAGAEQYF
CDR3nt: TGTGCCAGCAGTGACGTGGGACTAGCGGGAGCCGAGCAGTACTTC
v_gene: TRBV25-1
abundance: few
d_gene: TRBD2
j_gene: TRBJ2-7

CDR3aa: CASSLRQGFTEAFF
CDR3nt: TGCGCCAGCAGCTTGCGCCAGGGATTCACTGAAGCTTTCTTT
v_gene: TRBV5-1
abundance: NA
d_gene: NA
j_gene: TRBJ1-1

CDR3aa: CASSLSREYEQYF
CDR3nt: TGTGCCAGCAGCCTATCTCGGGAGTACGAGCAGTACTTC
v_gene: TRBV7-9
abundance: NA
d_gene: NA
j_gene: TRBJ2-7

CDR3aa: CASSPPAGTQYF
CDR3nt: TGTGCCAGCAGTCCCCCAGCGGGGACGCAGTATTTT
v_gene: TRBV11-2
abundance: NA
d_gene: TRBD2
j_gene: TRBJ2-3

CDR3aa: CASSRGTDNTEAFF
CDR3nt: TGTGCCAGCAGCCGCGGGACGGACAACACTGAAGCTTTCTTT
v_gene: TRBV6-5
abundance: NA
d_gene: NA
j_gene: TRBJ1-1

CDR3aa: CASSLTGDHEQFF
CDR3nt: TGTGCCAGCAGCTTAACAGGGGATCATGAGCAGTTCTTC
v_gene: TRBV11-3
abundance: few
d_gene: TRBD1
j_gene: TRBJ2-1

CDR3aa: CASSAPGQGASGYTF
CDR3nt: TGTGCCAGCAGCGCCCCGGGACAGGGGGCCTCTGGCTACACCTTC
v_gene: TRBV2
abundance: NA
d_gene: TRBD1
j_gene: TRBJ1-2

CDR3aa: CASSNREGPGDHQETQYF
CDR3nt: TGTGCCAGCAGCAATCGGGAGGGGCCCGGGGACCACCAAGAGACCCAGTACTTC
v_gene: TRBV21-1
abundance: NA
d_gene: NA
j_gene: TRBJ2-5

CDR3aa: CASSQRGRAYNEQFF
CDR3nt: TGTGCCAGCAGCCAACGCGGGAGGGCCTACAATGAGCAGTTCTTC
v_gene: TRBV14
abundance: NA
d_gene: TRBD2
j_gene: TRBJ2-1

CDR3aa: CASSPLTGDYEQYF
CDR3nt: TGTGCCAGCAGCCCACTGACAGGGGACTACGAGCAGTACTTC
v_gene: TRBV5-4
abundance: NA
d_gene: TRBD1
j_gene: TRBJ2-7

CDR3aa: CASSIGWGTTEPQHF
CDR3nt: TGTGCCAGTAGTATAGGTTGGGGGACAACTGAGCCCCAGCATTTT
v_gene: TRBV19
abundance: NA
d_gene: NA
j_gene: TRBJ1-5

CDR3aa: CASSLSWGAEAFF
CDR3nt: TGTGCCAGCAGCTTAAGTTGGGGGGCTGAAGCTTTCTTT
v_gene: TRBV7-3
abundance: NA
d_gene: NA
j_gene: TRBJ1-1

CDR3aa: CSVASGTYNEQFF
CDR3nt: TGCAGCGTTGCGTCAGGAACCTACAATGAGCAGTTCTTC
v_gene: TRBV29-1
abundance: NA
d_gene: NA
j_gene: TRBJ2-1

CDR3aa: CASSRNPFLRGPSYEQYF
CDR3nt: TGTGCCAGCAGCCGTAATCCTTTTTTACGGGGTCCGTCCTACGAGCAGTACTTC
v_gene: TRBV7-9
abundance: once
d_gene: NA
j_gene: TRBJ2-7

CDR3aa: CASSQDLGGGAGELFF
CDR3nt: TGCGCCAGCAGCCAAGATCTGGGAGGAGGCGCCGGGGAGCTGTTTTTT
v_gene: TRBV4-3
abundance: NA
d_gene: NA
j_gene: TRBJ2-2

CDR3aa: CASSDHSGLYEQYF
CDR3nt: TGTGCCAGCAGTGATCATTCAGGACTCTACGAGCAGTACTTC
v_gene: TRBV6-1
abundance: NA
d_gene: NA
j_gene: TRBJ2-7

CDR3aa: CASSDTGTAHYEQYF
CDR3nt: TGCGCCAGCAGTGATACCGGGACAGCTCACTACGAGCAGTACTTC
v_gene: TRBV10-2
abundance: NA
d_gene: TRBD1
j_gene: TRBJ2-7

CDR3aa: CASSSNGLAGVAYEQYF
CDR3nt: TGTGCCAGCAGTTCAAACGGACTAGCGGGAGTAGCCTACGAGCAGTACTTC
v_gene: TRBV28
abundance: few
d_gene: TRBD2
j_gene: TRBJ2-7

CDR3aa: CASSSRDRDFFYGYTF
CDR3nt: TGTGCCAGTAGCAGCCGGGACAGAGATTTCTTCTATGGCTACACCTTC
v_gene: TRBV19
abundance: NA
d_gene: TRBD1
j_gene: TRBJ1-2

CDR3aa: CASSLSQGTERTDTQYF
CDR3nt: TGTGCCAGCAGTTTATCTCAGGGAACCGAACGCACAGATACGCAGTATTTT
v_gene: TRBV27
abundance: NA
d_gene: NA
j_gene: TRBJ2-3

CDR3aa: CASSVQGDQPQHF
CDR3nt: TGTGCCAGCAGCGTCCAGGGGGATCAGCCCCAGCATTTT
v_gene: TRBV7-2
abundance: NA
d_gene: TRBD1
j_gene: TRBJ1-5

CDR3aa: CATAGLALTDTQYF
CDR3nt: TGTGCCACTGCGGGACTTGCCCTCACAGATACGCAGTATTTT
v_gene: TRBV27
abundance: NA
d_gene: NA
j_gene: TRBJ2-3